This T cell receptor (beta chain) was recorded in a study of cytomegalovirus exposure and HLA in healthy donors (dated by TCRdb to 2015 to 2018). As for the study more broadly: According to a later analysis, one platform produced both the 100 to 150 validation repertoires and the roughly 640 repertoires of the first cohort. Besides the first cohort of 500 to 700 subjects, a separate validation cohort made up of 120 or so different subjects was used. To predict cytomegalovirus infection status, the study brought together high-throughput TCR immunosequencing, statistical association of individual TCRs with disease status, and machine learning. The study aimed to test whether signatures of past pathogen exposure could be identified by cataloging public T cell receptors. General study outcomes and caveats: Most TCR sequences were seen in very few donors, while some public TCRs were found in many individuals. In a later analysis, TCRs clustered in the first cohort were found to also tend to co-occur in the roughly 120 validation repertoires, with roughly 93% of cluster scores above 0. The classifier was reported to diagnose cytomegalovirus status with high specificity and sensitivity in both the original cohort and the validation cohort. A later analysis had no HLA typing for the validation cohort, so co-occurrence there was scored across all 110 or so repertoires. It was suggested by the authors that the approach could potentially be generalized to other disease states and immunological phenotypes. The study gave a list of over 150 TCR beta chains associated with cytomegalovirus. Three of the identified cytomegalovirus-associated TCR beta chains were confirmed in vitro to be specific for cytomegalovirus antigens.

A word on this clone: Its binding antigen is unknown. No quality values exist for individual bases; no much larger clone is one base distant.

Receptor libraries were prepared by the immunoSEQ multiplex PCR assay. Regarding the original processing steps: A statistical classification framework was built for diagnosing cytomegalovirus status from the catalog of TCR beta chain sequences. This is the immuneACCESS table as TCRdb keeps it, with only in-frame sequences that have V and J called. A part of the clones is gone; compared with another copy, unresolved V genes explain less than half, and the rest is unexplained. The DNA was the basis for D and trimming; V, J and clone size are from that table. For this sample there are 65,000 to 80,000 clones; about 93% appear just once. The ten biggest clones cover 2.1% of the sample. The CDR3 covers 17 residues, taking in both the cysteine and the phenylalanine. The DNA shown is the 51-base CDR3, in frame from base 1. V gives up 0 bases and J gives up 2 bases, and the segment between their germline ends measures 16 bases. Based on the germline V gene, the CDR1 and CDR2 sequences are SGHRS and YFSETQ.

Separate from the approximately 700-subject first cohort, the validation cohort of over 90 subjects was the group to which the donors belonged. Material: PBMCs. The TCR was taken from a woman under 30 in good health and CMV-seronegative. The V gene is TRBV5-1 and the J gene is TRBJ2-3; matching of 6 bases hints at TRBD2 as the D gene. This receptor carries the CDR3 CASSLGLVVTFTDTQYF. The sequenced DNA: TGCGCCAGCAGCTTGGGACTAGTAGTAACCTTCACAGATACGCAGTATTTT. The reference TRBV5-1 and TRBJ2-3 proteins fill in what lies around the CDR3, so the full variable domain reads KAGVTQTPRYLIKTRGQQVTLSCSPISGHRSVSWYQQTPGQGLQFLFEYFSETQRNKGNFPGRFSGRQFSNSRSEMNVSTLELGDSALYLCASSLGLVVTFTDTQYFGPGTRLTVL.